This entry lists 6 T cell receptor beta chains sequenced from one sample in a study of blood T cell repertoires in COVID-19. Sequencing was performed with immunoSEQ multiplex PCR; in TCRdb, only in-frame clones are kept and a portion is missing. This sample carries 450,000 or so clones, over 75% of them seen once, and the ten largest clones take under 2%. Sequencing was performed on peripheral blood. The receptors here all came from a woman in her forties with COVID-19, enrolled during active disease.

The V call is TRBV6-2 or TRBV6-3, the J call TRBJ2-1; TRBD2 agrees at 12 bases. J was trimmed by 9 bases and V by 4 bases; bases with no gene match: 16. CDR1 is MNHEY and CDR2 is SVGEGT in the germline V gene. This CDR3 region has 18 residues. CDR3 DNA: TGTGCCAGCAGTTCGACAATTCCTAGCGGGGGGGCCTTTCTTGAGCAGTTCTTC. This sequence encodes CASSSTIPSGGAFLEQFF.

The chain has TRBV28 and TRBJ2-7, with D perhaps TRBD1 (6 bases). The CDR3 has 14 residues. V was pared by 1 base and J by 6 bases, with 13 bases between. Per the germline V gene, CDR1 is MDHEN and CDR2 is SYDVKM. CDR3 in amino acids: CASSLLQGPSEQYF. The CDR3 bases are TGTGCCAGCAGTTTATTACAGGGCCCCTCCGAGCAGTACTTC.

The V call is TRBV12-5, the J call TRBJ2-3; TRBD2 aligns across 7 bases. The germline gives CDR1 LGHNT, CDR2 FRNRAP. This CDR3 is 11 amino acids long. V shed 1 base and J 14 bases; nucleotides not matched to a gene: 3. As DNA, the CDR3 is TGTGCTAGTGGTTTGGAACGACTAGCGTATTTT. It encodes CASGLERLAYF.

The chain couples TRBV2 to TRBJ2-1; TRBD2 matches 11 bases. The CDR3 covers 14 residues. In germline, CDR1 is SNHLY, CDR2 FYNNEI. V lost 4 bases, J lost 9 bases, and 5 bases stayed unmatched. The CDR3 region is CASSATSGNGEQFF. The CDR3 DNA is TGTGCCAGCAGTGCGACTAGCGGGAACGGTGAGCAGTTCTTC.

This chain links TRBV7-2 with TRBJ2-5; tentatively, D is TRBD2 (6 bases). The length of the CDR3 is 13 residues. The V gene's germline CDR1 is SGHTA and CDR2 FQGNSA. The germline V and J ends were trimmed by 4 bases and 2 bases, with 8 bases remaining between them. CDR3 bases: TGTGCCAGCAGCTGGAGGGAACAAGAGACCCAGTACTTC. It yields the protein CASSWREQETQYF.

This chain links TRBV28 with TRBJ1-3; 9 nucleotides agree with TRBD1. In germline, CDR1 is MDHEN, CDR2 SYDVKM. The CDR3 has 14 residues. The V and J ends lost 6 bases and 13 bases, in that order; junction bases with no gene match: 13. The chain's CDR3 is CASSKLGQGQHIYF. CDR3 DNA sequence: TGTGCCAGCAGCAAACTGGGACAGGGACAACATATATATTTT.